The 30 T cell receptor beta chains listed next were all sequenced from one sample in a study of shared clonotypes between healthy human individuals. The assay was immunoSEQ multiplex PCR, and TCRdb's table has in-frame clones only and misses some. The sample contains hundreds of thousands of clones, around 96% of which appear only once. CD45RO-negative cells were positively selected for CCR7, leaving out terminally differentiated effector memory CD45RA+ cells. What was sequenced was naive CD8+ T cells sorted from blood. The receptors shown here come from a woman aged 25-40 years in good health.

This rearrangement joins TRBV27 to TRBJ2-7; weak D call: TRBD2 (6 bases). Trimming took off 2 bases at V and 3 bases at J, with 11 bases between the two ends. The CDR3 runs to 14 residues. The germline V gene encodes CDR1 MNHEY and CDR2 SMNVEV (reference sequence). DNA for the CDR3: TGTGCCAGCAGTTTACGCGGGACCTTCTACGAGCAGTACTTC. Protein: CASSLRGTFYEQYF.

The chain links TRBV27 to TRBJ2-1; no clear D. CDR3 length equals 13 residues. Germline V lookup: CDR1 MNHEY, CDR2 SMNVEV (reference sequence). V was clipped by 2 bases and J by 8 bases, with 10 bases between them. In DNA, the CDR3 is TGTGCCAGCAGTTTAAAAGAATGGGATGAGCAGTTCTTC. Translation: CASSLKEWDEQFF.

This chain joins TRBV28 and TRBJ1-1; the D gene is possibly TRBD1 (5 bases). Trimming cost V 5 bases and J 2 bases, with 9 bases left between them. The germline CDR1 and CDR2 sequences are MDHEN and SYDVKM. The CDR3 has 13 residues. Here the CDR3 DNA reads TGTGCCAGCAGTCTGACAGCCAACACTGAAGCTTTCTTT. Translation gives CASSLTANTEAFF.

V and J are TRBV2 and TRBJ1-4; unclear D gene. CDR3 length: 14 residues. Germline V CDR1 and CDR2: SNHLY, FYNNEI. Trimming left V 8 bases short and J 0 bases short, with 10 bases between. The CDR3 region has the DNA TGTGCCAGCCAATCTACTTCAACTAATGAAAAACTGTTTTTT. It codes for CASQSTSTNEKLFF.

V and J are TRBV4-2 and TRBJ2-2; 11 bases are a match to TRBD2. Germline V lookup: CDR1 LGHNA, CDR2 YNFKEQ. Trimming took 0 bases from V and 5 from J; bases not matched to a gene: 2. This CDR3 has 16 residues. Here the CDR3 reads CASSQELAGGTGELFF. For the CDR3, the DNA is TGTGCCAGCAGCCAAGAGTTAGCGGGAGGGACCGGGGAGCTGTTTTTT.

This clone appeared once. The genes are TRBV5-6 and TRBJ2-3; 10 nucleotides match TRBD2. V lost 0 bases and J lost 1; bases outside the gene matches: 5. Germline lookup yields CDR1 SGHDT and CDR2 YYEEEE. The CDR3 extends over 17 amino acids. CDR3 bases: TGTGCCAGCAGCTTGGGGACTAGCGGCCTCCGCACAGATACGCAGTATTTT. Its translation is CASSLGTSGLRTDTQYF.

The rearrangement joins TRBV5-1 to TRBJ2-1; 7 bases align to TRBD1. This CDR3 contains 16 residues. V lost 5 bases to trimming and J lost 1 base; unmatched junction nucleotides: 9. CDR1 and CDR2 from the germline V gene are SGHRS and YFSETQ. The CDR3 is CASRYGTGESYNEQFF. CDR3 in DNA: TGCGCCAGCAGATACGGAACAGGGGAGTCCTACAATGAGCAGTTCTTC.

The chain recombines TRBV28 with TRBJ2-5; D is unclear. CDR3 length: 14 residues. Germline CDR1 MDHEN, CDR2 SYDVKM. The germline V and J ends were trimmed by 2 bases and 2 bases, with 9 bases remaining between them. The chain's CDR3 is CASSLNSRQETQYF. CDR3 nucleotides: TGTGCCAGCAGTTTAAACAGCCGACAAGAGACCCAGTACTTC. Together with reference TRBV28 and TRBJ2-5, the CDR3 gives the full variable domain: DVKVTQSSRYLVKRTGEKVFLECVQDMDHENMFWYRQDPGLGLRLIYFSYDVKMKEKGDIPEGYSVSREKKERFSLILESASTNQTSMYLCASSLNSRQETQYFGPGTRLLVL.

The genes are TRBV4-1 and TRBJ2-7; D perhaps matches TRBD2 (5 bases). Germline V gene lookup returns CDR1 MGHRA and CDR2 YSYEKL. The V end lost 1 base, the J end lost 7 bases, and 17 bases lay between the germline ends. The CDR3 consists of 15 residues. CDR3 bases: TGCGCCAGCAGCCAAGGACCCAGCCGGCCGGGGGAGCAGTACTTC. This translates into CASSQGPSRPGEQYF.

This chain links TRBV29-1 with TRBJ2-5; 9 positions agree with TRBD2. With V trimmed by 4 bases and J by 5 bases, 5 bases remained unmatched. This CDR3 is built from 13 residues. The germline gives CDR1 SQVTM, CDR2 ANQGSEA. Written as DNA, the CDR3 is TGCAGCGTTGTCCGAAGCGGGAGGGAGACCCAGTACTTC. The encoded protein is CSVVRSGRETQYF.

The chain couples TRBV27 to TRBJ2-3, with TRBD1 matching 7 bases. This CDR3 region has 16 residues. With 3 bases clipped from V and 0 bases from J, the junction kept 6 bases outside the gene matches. Germline V lookup: CDR1 MNHEY, CDR2 SMNVEV (reference sequence). The CDR3 nucleotides read TGTGCCAGCAGTTTGTCCGCAGGGGGAAGCACAGATACGCAGTATTTT. This encodes CASSLSAGGSTDTQYF.

V and J are TRBV2 and TRBJ2-5; the D gene could be TRBD1 or TRBD2 (5 bases each). V was cut by 7 bases and J by 4 bases, with 19 bases left in between. This CDR3 has 15 residues. In germline, CDR1 is SNHLY, CDR2 FYNNEI. CDR3 bases: TGTGCCAGCAATTGGGACGGTACTCGGGGAGAGACCCAGTACTTC. Amino acids: CASNWDGTRGETQYF.

CDR3 in DNA: TGTGCCAGTAGTATAGAGCTAGCGGGATCCTACGAGCAGTACTTC. Translation gives CASSIELAGSYEQYF. This chain links TRBV19 with TRBJ2-7; 9 bases map to TRBD2. The CDR3 extends over 15 amino acids. With 0 bases clipped from V and 1 base from J, the junction kept 1 base outside the gene matches. CDR1 and CDR2 from the germline V gene are LNHDA and SQIVND (reference sequence).

V is TRBV4-1 and J is TRBJ1-2; 9 bases are shared with TRBD1. Looked up from germline, CDR1 is MGHRA and CDR2 is YSYEKL. Losses at the gene ends were 3 bases for V and 5 bases for J; bases not matched to a gene: 10. This CDR3 is built from 16 residues. The CDR3 nucleotides read TGCGCCAGCAGCCAGTCCACACAGGGGGCTGGATATGGCTACACCTTC. Translation gives CASSQSTQGAGYGYTF.

The rearrangement links TRBV9 to TRBJ2-3; 12 bases match TRBD2. CDR1 SGDLS and CDR2 YYNGEE come from the germline V gene. V gave up 4 bases and J gave up 4 bases; unmatched junction bases: 10. CDR3 length equals 17 residues. The CDR3 reads CASSPSTSGRGSDTQYF. The DNA of the CDR3 is TGTGCCAGCAGCCCGTCGACTAGCGGGAGAGGCTCAGATACGCAGTATTTT. Using reference TRBV9 and TRBJ2-3 for the parts outside the CDR3, the full variable domain is DSGVTQTPKHLITATGQRVTLRCSPRSGDLSVYWYQQSLDQGLQFLIQYYNGEERAKGNILERFSAQQFPDLHSELNLSSLELGDSALYFCASSPSTSGRGSDTQYFGPGTRLTVL.

The chain has TRBV6-5 and TRBJ2-1, with TRBD1 matching over 7 bases. V trimming: 6 bases; J trimming: 5 bases; junction bases outside the gene matches: 10. This CDR3 spans 15 amino acids. CDR1 is MNHEY, CDR2 SVGAGI, per germline. The CDR3 region is CASSPRDRTNNEQFF. CDR3 DNA sequence: TGTGCCAGCAGCCCCCGGGACAGAACTAACAATGAGCAGTTCTTC.

The chain has TRBV15 and TRBJ1-1; D gene uncertain. V dropped 1 base and J dropped 0 bases, with 6 bases sitting between them. The CDR3 contains 14 residues. Germline CDR1 LNHNV, CDR2 YYDKDF (reference sequence). The CDR3 sequence: CATSRVGMNTEAFF. The CDR3 DNA sequence: TGTGCCACCAGCAGAGTTGGCATGAACACTGAAGCTTTCTTT.

The chain combines TRBV30 with TRBJ2-7; 9 nucleotides match TRBD1. CDR1 and CDR2 from the germline V gene are GTSNPN and SVGIG (reference sequence). V lost 5 bases, J lost 5 bases, and 13 bases stayed unmatched. The CDR3 sequence is 15 residues long. CDR3 sequence: CAWPPRRDRDHEQYF. CDR3 coding DNA: TGTGCCTGGCCCCCCAGGAGGGACAGGGACCACGAGCAGTACTTC. Based on the CDR3 plus reference TRBV30 and TRBJ2-7, the full variable domain is SQTIHQWPATLVQPVGSPLSLECTVEGTSNPNLYWYRQAAGRGLQLLFYSVGIGQISSEVPQNLSASRPQDRQFILSSKKLLLSDSGFYLCAWPPRRDRDHEQYFGPGTRLTVT.

This chain uses TRBV28 with TRBJ2-1; D may match TRBD1 or TRBD2 (5 bases each). Trimming stripped 6 bases from V and 8 bases from J, with 11 bases between. In germline, CDR1 is MDHEN, CDR2 SYDVKM. The CDR3 is 12 amino acids. The DNA for the CDR3 is TGTGCCAGCAGCTGGGACGGGGATGAGCAGTTCTTC. This sequence encodes CASSWDGDEQFF. Full variable domain (rest looked up from reference TRBV28 and TRBJ2-1): DVKVTQSSRYLVKRTGEKVFLECVQDMDHENMFWYRQDPGLGLRLIYFSYDVKMKEKGDIPEGYSVSREKKERFSLILESASTNQTSMYLCASSWDGDEQFFGPGTRLTVL.

Regarding this clone: Other nucleotide sequences in the sample specify the same CDR3. The chain carries TRBV5-4 and TRBJ2-5; the D is unclear. CDR3 length: 13 amino acids. In germline, CDR1 is SGHNT, CDR2 YYREEE (reference sequence). The V gene lost 2 bases and the J gene lost 5 bases, with 10 bases spanning the gap. The CDR3 coding sequence is TGTGCCAGCAGCTTAGAGGCGGAGGAGACCCAGTACTTC. It yields the protein CASSLEAEETQYF.

V usage is TRBV6-6 and J usage is TRBJ1-1, with D unclear. From germline, CDR1 is MNHNY and CDR2 SVGAGI (reference sequence). The CDR3 loop spans 14 amino acids. The germline V and J ends were trimmed by 0 bases and 5 bases, with 10 bases remaining between them. Here the CDR3 DNA reads TGTGCCAGCAGTTACTCGGACGACGGGACTGAAGCTTTCTTT. This encodes CASSYSDDGTEAFF.

The chain uses TRBV27 and TRBJ2-4; 10 bases line up with TRBD2. The junction had 8 bases not matched to a gene; V was cut back by 2 bases and J by 7 bases. The V gene's germline CDR1 is MNHEY and CDR2 SMNVEV (reference sequence). This CDR3 comprises 16 residues. The CDR3 here is CASSLGAGGNENIQYF. DNA for the CDR3: TGTGCCAGCAGTTTAGGAGCGGGAGGGAACGAGAACATTCAGTACTTC.

The gene calls are TRBV2 and TRBJ2-3; D uncertain. Per the germline V gene, CDR1 is SNHLY and CDR2 is FYNNEI. The V and J ends lost 2 bases and 4 bases respectively, with 10 bases between them. There are 14 residues in the CDR3. The CDR3 spells CASSESLRADTQYF. For the CDR3, the DNA is TGTGCCAGCAGTGAAAGCCTAAGGGCAGATACGCAGTATTTT. The variable domain in full, with the rest retrieved from reference TRBV2 and TRBJ2-3, is EPEVTQTPSHQVTQMGQEVILRCVPISNHLYFYWYRQILGQKVEFLVSFYNNEISEKSEIFDDQFSVERPDGSNFTLKIRSTKLEDSAMYFCASSESLRADTQYFGPGTRLTVL.

V is TRBV29-1 and J is TRBJ1-2; D may be TRBD1 (6 bases). The CDR3 is 11 amino acids. V was shortened by 5 bases and J by 6 bases, with 10 bases between the two germline ends. Germline V CDR1 and CDR2: SQVTM, ANQGSEA. CDR3 DNA: TGCAGCGTTCTGGACAGTGATGGCTACACCTTC. Its protein product is CSVLDSDGYTF.

A single count supports this clone. The J gene is TRBJ2-5, the V gene TRBV5-1; D remains unclear. V lost 4 bases, J lost 1 base, and 14 bases lay in between. The CDR3 has 15 amino acids. Germline CDR1 is SGHRS and CDR2 is YFSETQ. The CDR3 is CASSLPAWGQETQYF. The CDR3 nucleotides read TGCGCCAGCAGCCTCCCGGCGTGGGGCCAAGAGACCCAGTACTTC. The full variable domain, rest sourced from reference TRBV5-1 and TRBJ2-5, is KAGVTQTPRYLIKTRGQQVTLSCSPISGHRSVSWYQQTPGQGLQFLFEYFSETQRNKGNFPGRFSGRQFSNSRSEMNVSTLELGDSALYLCASSLPAWGQETQYFGPGTRLLVL.

The rearrangement uses TRBV2 and TRBJ2-7; TRBD2 matches at 10 bases. The CDR3 runs to 15 residues. Unmatched junction bases numbered 5, after V lost 6 bases and J lost 0 bases. Germline assignment: CDR1 SNHLY and CDR2 FYNNEI. CDR3 sequence: CASRASGRASYEQYF. As DNA, the CDR3 is TGTGCCAGCAGGGCGAGCGGGAGGGCCTCCTACGAGCAGTACTTC.

The J gene is TRBJ1-1, the V gene TRBV10-1; 10 bases line up with TRBD1. This CDR3 is 14 amino acids long. The V gene's germline CDR1 is WNHNN and CDR2 SYGVQD (reference sequence). V shed 7 bases, J shed 4 bases, and the junction held 6 bases outside the gene matches. The CDR3 nucleotides are TGCGCCAGCACCGACGGACAGGGGGTCACTGAAGCTTTCTTT. It yields the protein CASTDGQGVTEAFF.

The chain has TRBV5-1 and TRBJ2-3, with a weak D call TRBD2 (6 bases). This CDR3 region has 15 residues. Trimming removed 2 bases at V and 4 bases at J, with 14 bases between. The germline CDR1 and CDR2 sequences are SGHRS and YFSETQ. CDR3 nucleotide sequence: TGCGCCAGCAGCTTTCAACGGGAGAGGCCAGATACGCAGTATTTT. Amino acid sequence: CASSFQRERPDTQYF. Filled out from reference TRBV5-1 and TRBJ2-3, the complete variable domain reads KAGVTQTPRYLIKTRGQQVTLSCSPISGHRSVSWYQQTPGQGLQFLFEYFSETQRNKGNFPGRFSGRQFSNSRSEMNVSTLELGDSALYLCASSFQRERPDTQYFGPGTRLTVL.

The CDR3 DNA is TGTGCCAGCAGTAGCCGGGACAGGGAGCATAGCAATCAGCCCCAGCATTTT. Protein: CASSSRDREHSNQPQHF. This rearrangement joins TRBV28 to TRBJ1-5, with 9 bases identical to TRBD1. CDR3 length: 17 residues. Germline CDR1 and CDR2: MDHEN and SYDVKM. Trimming cost V 5 bases and J 0 bases; bases outside gene matches: 8.

The chain uses TRBV5-4 and TRBJ1-3; D is possibly TRBD1 (5 bases). Germline V gene sequence: CDR1 SGHNT, CDR2 YYREEE (reference sequence). Trimming took 2 bases from V and 0 from J, leaving 6 bases between them. The CDR3 extends over 14 amino acids. The CDR3 is CASSFGASGNTIYF. In DNA, the CDR3 is TGTGCCAGCAGCTTTGGGGCCTCTGGAAACACCATATATTTT.